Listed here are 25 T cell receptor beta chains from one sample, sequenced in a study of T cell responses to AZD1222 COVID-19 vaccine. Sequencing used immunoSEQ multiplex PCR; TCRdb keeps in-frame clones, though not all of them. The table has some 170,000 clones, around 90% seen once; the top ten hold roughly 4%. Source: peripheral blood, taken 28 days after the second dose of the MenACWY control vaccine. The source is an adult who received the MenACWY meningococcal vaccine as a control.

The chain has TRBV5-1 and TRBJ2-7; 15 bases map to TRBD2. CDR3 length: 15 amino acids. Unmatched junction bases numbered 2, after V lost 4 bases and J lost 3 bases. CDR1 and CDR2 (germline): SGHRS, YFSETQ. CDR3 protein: CASSVGLAGGYEQYF. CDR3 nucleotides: TGCGCCAGCAGCGTGGGACTAGCGGGAGGCTACGAGCAGTACTTC. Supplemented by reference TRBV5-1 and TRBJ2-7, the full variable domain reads KAGVTQTPRYLIKTRGQQVTLSCSPISGHRSVSWYQQTPGQGLQFLFEYFSETQRNKGNFPGRFSGRQFSNSRSEMNVSTLELGDSALYLCASSVGLAGGYEQYFGPGTRLTVT.

The CDR3 bases are TGCGCCAGCAGCTTGTCGACGAATAATGAAAAACTGTTTTTT. Translation: CASSLSTNNEKLFF. The chain couples TRBV5-1 to TRBJ1-4; no clear D gene. CDR1 and CDR2 from the germline V gene are SGHRS and YFSETQ. With 1 base removed from V and 4 bases from J, the gap between germline ends came to 8 bases. The CDR3 has 14 residues.

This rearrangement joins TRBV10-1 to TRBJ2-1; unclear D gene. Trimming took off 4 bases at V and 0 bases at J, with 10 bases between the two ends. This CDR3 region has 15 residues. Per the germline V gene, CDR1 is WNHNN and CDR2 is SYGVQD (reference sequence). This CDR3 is CASSVTGYSYNEQFF. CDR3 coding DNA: TGCGCCAGCAGTGTGACTGGTTACTCCTACAATGAGCAGTTCTTC.

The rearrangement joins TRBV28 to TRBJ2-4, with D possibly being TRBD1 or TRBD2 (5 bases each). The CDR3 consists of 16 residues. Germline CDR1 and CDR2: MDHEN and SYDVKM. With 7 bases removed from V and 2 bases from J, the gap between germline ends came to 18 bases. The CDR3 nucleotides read TGTGCCAGCACCTCAACCGGGACGGTTACCAAAAACATTCAGTACTTC. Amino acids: CASTSTGTVTKNIQYF.

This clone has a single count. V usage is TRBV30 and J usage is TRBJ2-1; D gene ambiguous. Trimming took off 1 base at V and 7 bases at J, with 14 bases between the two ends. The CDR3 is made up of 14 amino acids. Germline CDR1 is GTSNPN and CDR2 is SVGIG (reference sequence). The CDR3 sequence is CAWSAITSGNEQFF. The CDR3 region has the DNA TGTGCCTGGAGTGCTATTACCAGTGGGAATGAGCAGTTCTTC.

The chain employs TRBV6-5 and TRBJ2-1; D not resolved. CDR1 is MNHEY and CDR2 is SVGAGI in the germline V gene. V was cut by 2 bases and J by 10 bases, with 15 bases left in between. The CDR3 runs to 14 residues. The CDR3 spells CASSYSFPIGEQFF. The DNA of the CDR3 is TGTGCCAGCAGTTACAGTTTTCCCATCGGAGAGCAGTTCTTC.

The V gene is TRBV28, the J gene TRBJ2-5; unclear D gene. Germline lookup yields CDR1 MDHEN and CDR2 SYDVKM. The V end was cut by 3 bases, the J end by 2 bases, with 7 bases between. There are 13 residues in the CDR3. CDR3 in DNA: TGTGCCAGCAGTTTCTTCTCGCAAGAGACCCAGTACTTC. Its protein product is CASSFFSQETQYF. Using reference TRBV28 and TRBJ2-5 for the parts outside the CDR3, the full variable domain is DVKVTQSSRYLVKRTGEKVFLECVQDMDHENMFWYRQDPGLGLRLIYFSYDVKMKEKGDIPEGYSVSREKKERFSLILESASTNQTSMYLCASSFFSQETQYFGPGTRLLVL.

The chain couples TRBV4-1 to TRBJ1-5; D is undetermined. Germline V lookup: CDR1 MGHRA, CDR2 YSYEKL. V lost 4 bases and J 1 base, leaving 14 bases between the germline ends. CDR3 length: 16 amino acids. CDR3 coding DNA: TGCGCCAGCAGCCGCTCCACCTTAGGAAGCAATCAGCCCCAGCATTTT. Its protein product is CASSRSTLGSNQPQHF.

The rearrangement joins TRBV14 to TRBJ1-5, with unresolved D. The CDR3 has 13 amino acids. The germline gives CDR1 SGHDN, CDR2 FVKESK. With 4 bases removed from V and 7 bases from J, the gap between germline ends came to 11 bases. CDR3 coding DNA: TGTGCCAGCAGCCCCCATGCCCGCCAGCCCCAGCATTTT. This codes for CASSPHARQPQHF.

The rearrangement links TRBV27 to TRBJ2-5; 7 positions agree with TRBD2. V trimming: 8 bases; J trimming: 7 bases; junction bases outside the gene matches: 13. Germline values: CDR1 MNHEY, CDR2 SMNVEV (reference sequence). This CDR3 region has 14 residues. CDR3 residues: CASAPGRDYGTQYF. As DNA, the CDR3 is TGTGCCAGCGCTCCAGGTCGGGACTACGGGACCCAGTACTTC.

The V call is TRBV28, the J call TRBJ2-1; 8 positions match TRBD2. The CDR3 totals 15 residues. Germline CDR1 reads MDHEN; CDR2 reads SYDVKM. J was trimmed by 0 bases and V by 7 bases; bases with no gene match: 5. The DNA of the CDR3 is TGTGCCAGCACTAGCGGGCCCGGCTCCTACAATGAGCAGTTCTTC. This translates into CASTSGPGSYNEQFF.

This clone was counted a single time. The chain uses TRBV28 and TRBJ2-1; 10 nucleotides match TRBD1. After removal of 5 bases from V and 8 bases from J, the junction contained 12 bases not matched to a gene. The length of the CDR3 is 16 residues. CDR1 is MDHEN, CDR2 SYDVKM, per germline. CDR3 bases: TGTGCCAGCAGTCCCTCGACAGGGGGCTTTATGGATGAGCAGTTCTTC. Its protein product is CASSPSTGGFMDEQFF.

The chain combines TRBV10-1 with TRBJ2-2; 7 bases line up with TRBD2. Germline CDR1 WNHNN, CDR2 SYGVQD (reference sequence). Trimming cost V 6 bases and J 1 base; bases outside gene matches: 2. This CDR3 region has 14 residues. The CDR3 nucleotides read TGCGCCAGCAGGAGCGGGGTGAACACCGGGGAGCTGTTTTTT. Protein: CASRSGVNTGELFF.

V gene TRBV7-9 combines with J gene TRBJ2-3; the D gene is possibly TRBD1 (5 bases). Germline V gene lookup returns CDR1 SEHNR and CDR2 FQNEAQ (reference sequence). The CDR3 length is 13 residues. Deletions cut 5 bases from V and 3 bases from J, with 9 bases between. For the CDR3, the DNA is TGTGCCAGCAGCCCCACAGGTACAGATACGCAGTATTTT. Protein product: CASSPTGTDTQYF.

In DNA, the CDR3 is TGTGCCAGCAGCCAAGACCTCTACGAGCAGTACTTC. Translation: CASSQDLYEQYF. The genes are TRBV3-1 (or the pseudogene TRBV3-2) and TRBJ2-7; no clear D. The germline V and J ends were trimmed by 0 bases and 3 bases, with 3 bases remaining between them. Germline V gene data show CDR1 as LGHDT and CDR2 as YNNKEL (reference sequence). This CDR3 is built from 12 residues.

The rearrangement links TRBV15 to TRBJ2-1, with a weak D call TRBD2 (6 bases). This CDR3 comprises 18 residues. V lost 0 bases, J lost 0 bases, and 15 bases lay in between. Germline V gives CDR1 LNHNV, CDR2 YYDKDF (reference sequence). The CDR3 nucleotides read TGTGCCACCAGCAGAGATCGCCCTAGCGTCCGCTCCTACAATGAGCAGTTCTTC. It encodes CATSRDRPSVRSYNEQFF. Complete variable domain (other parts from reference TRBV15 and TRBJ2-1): DAMVIQNPRYQVTQFGKPVTLSCSQTLNHNVMYWYQQKSSQAPKLLFHYYDKDFNNEADTPDNFQSRRPNTSFCFLDIRSPGLGDTAMYLCATSRDRPSVRSYNEQFFGPGTRLTVL.

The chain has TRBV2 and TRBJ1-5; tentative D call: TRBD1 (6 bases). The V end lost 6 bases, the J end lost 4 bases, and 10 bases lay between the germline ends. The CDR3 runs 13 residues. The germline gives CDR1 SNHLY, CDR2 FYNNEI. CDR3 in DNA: TGTGCCAGCAGCGCCGGACAGAATCAGCCCCAGCATTTT. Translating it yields CASSAGQNQPQHF.

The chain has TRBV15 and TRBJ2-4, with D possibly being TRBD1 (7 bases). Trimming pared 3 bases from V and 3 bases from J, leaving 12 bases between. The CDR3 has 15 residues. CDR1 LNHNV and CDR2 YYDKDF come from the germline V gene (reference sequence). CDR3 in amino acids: CATSRPRGVKNIQYF. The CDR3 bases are TGTGCCACCAGCAGGCCCAGGGGGGTCAAAAACATTCAGTACTTC.

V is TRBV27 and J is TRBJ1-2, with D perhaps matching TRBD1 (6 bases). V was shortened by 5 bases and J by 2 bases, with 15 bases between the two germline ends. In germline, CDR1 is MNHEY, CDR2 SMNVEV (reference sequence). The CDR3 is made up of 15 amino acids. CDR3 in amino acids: CASSLDRFSNYGYTF. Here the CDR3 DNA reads TGTGCCAGCAGTCTTGACAGGTTTTCGAACTATGGCTACACCTTC.

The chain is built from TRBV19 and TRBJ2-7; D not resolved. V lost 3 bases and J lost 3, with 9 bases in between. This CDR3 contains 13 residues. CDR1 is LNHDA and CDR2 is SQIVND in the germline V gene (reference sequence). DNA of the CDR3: TGTGCCAGTAGTATCGGGTCAAACTACGAGCAGTACTTC. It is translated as CASSIGSNYEQYF.

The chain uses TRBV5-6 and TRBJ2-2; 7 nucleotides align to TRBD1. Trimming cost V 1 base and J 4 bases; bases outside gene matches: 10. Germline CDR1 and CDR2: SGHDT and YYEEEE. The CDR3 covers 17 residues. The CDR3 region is CASSLTLTGQTTGELFF. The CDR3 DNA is TGTGCCAGCAGCTTGACCCTCACGGGACAGACCACCGGGGAGCTGTTTTTT.

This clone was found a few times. The CDR3 region is CSVEGQENTEAFF. CDR3 coding DNA: TGCAGCGTTGAAGGTCAGGAGAACACTGAAGCTTTCTTT. The J gene is TRBJ1-1, the V gene TRBV29-1; D gene unclear. Looked up from germline, CDR1 is SQVTM and CDR2 is ANQGSEA. The CDR3 sequence is 13 residues long. V lost 1 base, J lost 1 base, and 7 bases lay in between. Variable domain in full (rest from reference TRBV29-1 and TRBJ1-1): SAVISQKPSRDICQRGTSLTIQCQVDSQVTMMFWYRQQPGQSLTLIATANQGSEATYESGFVIDKFPISRPNLTFSTLTVSNMSPEDSSIYLCSVEGQENTEAFFGQGTRLTVV.

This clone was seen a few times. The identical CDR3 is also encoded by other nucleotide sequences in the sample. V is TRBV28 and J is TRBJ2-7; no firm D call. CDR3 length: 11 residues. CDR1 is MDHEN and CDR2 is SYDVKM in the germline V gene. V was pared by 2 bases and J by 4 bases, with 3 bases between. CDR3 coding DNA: TGTGCCAGCAGTTTAAGGTACGAGCAGTACTTC. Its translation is CASSLRYEQYF.

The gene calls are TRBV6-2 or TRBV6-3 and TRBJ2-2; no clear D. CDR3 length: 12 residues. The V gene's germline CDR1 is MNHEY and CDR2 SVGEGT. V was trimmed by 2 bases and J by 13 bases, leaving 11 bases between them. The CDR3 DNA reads TGTGCCAGCAGTTACGGTGGGCCGGGGCTGTTTTTT. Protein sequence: CASSYGGPGLFF.

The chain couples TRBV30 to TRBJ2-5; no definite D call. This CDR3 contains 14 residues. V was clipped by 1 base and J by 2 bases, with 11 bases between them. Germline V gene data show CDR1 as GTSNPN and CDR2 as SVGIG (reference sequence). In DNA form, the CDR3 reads TGTGCCTGGAGTGAGGATCGGAGACAAGAGACCCAGTACTTC. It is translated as CAWSEDRRQETQYF.